A selection of T cell receptor beta chains follows, all from one sample in a study of blood T cells in healthy people across ages. Each CDR3 protein is one row after TCRdb ran MiXCR on the 5' RACE reads. Of some 760,000 distinct CDR3 sequences in the sample, more than 20% are singletons; the top ten hold 9.4%. The same sample was also studied in work on T cells of mothers and their children.

Sequencing was carried out using blood. The receptors were gathered from a boy aged 10-17 years in good health. CDR3s leave out the opening cysteine and the closing phenylalanine or tryptophan.

J gene: TRBJ2-5; V gene: TRBV29-1; CDR3 protein: SVVSWLDSLGETQY
J gene: TRBJ1-1; V gene: TRBV10-3; CDR3 protein: AISSPVGAGHEAF
J gene: TRBJ2-5; V gene: TRBV3-1; CDR3 protein: ASSRGGLAAQETQY
J gene: NA; V gene: TRBV4-1; CDR3 protein: ASSRAGQGTYEQY
J gene: TRBJ2-4; V gene: TRBV7-2; CDR3 protein: ASSLDAAKNIQY
J gene: TRBJ2-2; V gene: TRBV20-1; CDR3 protein: SALRAPNTGELF
J gene: TRBJ2-3; V gene: TRBV19; CDR3 protein: ASSGQGRDTQY
J gene: TRBJ2-1; V gene: TRBV24-1; CDR3 protein: ATSTMAQGADNEQF
J gene: TRBJ1-1; V gene: TRBV12-5; CDR3 protein: ASAPWGGKNTEAF
J gene: TRBJ2-1; V gene: TRBV29-1; CDR3 protein: SVFSGSLVGEQF
J gene: TRBJ2-5; V gene: TRBV10-1; CDR3 protein: ASGASGQETQY
J gene: TRBJ2-3; V gene: TRBV9; CDR3 protein: ASSGGNGQRPTDTQY
J gene: TRBJ1-4; V gene: TRBV5-4; CDR3 protein: ASSLFGHNEKLF
J gene: TRBJ1-5; V gene: TRBV20-1; CDR3 protein: SARKNRLGDNQPQH
J gene: TRBJ1-2; V gene: TRBV28; CDR3 protein: ASSFIPTREFRPNYGYT
J gene: TRBJ2-1; V gene: TRBV5-1; CDR3 protein: ASSSPRETGGYNEQF
J gene: TRBJ1-1; V gene: TRBV18; CDR3 protein: ASSYGTKNTEAF
J gene: TRBJ1-3; V gene: TRBV6-5; CDR3 protein: ASSYSDENTIY
J gene: TRBJ2-1; V gene: TRBV5-1; CDR3 protein: ASSLVTTNNEQF
J gene: TRBJ2-5; V gene: TRBV20-1; CDR3 protein: SARDVGGLQETQY
J gene: NA; V gene: TRBV20-1; CDR3 protein: SAREGAYEQY
J gene: TRBJ1-2; V gene: TRBV20-1; CDR3 protein: SATDRVGGYT
J gene: TRBJ2-5; V gene: TRBV7-6; CDR3 protein: ASSWPVERGEEETQY
J gene: TRBJ1-5; V gene: TRBV28; CDR3 protein: ASSSGSIGQPQH
J gene: TRBJ2-7; V gene: TRBV5-1; CDR3 protein: ASSSPGTGEYEQY
J gene: TRBJ2-1; V gene: TRBV3-1; CDR3 protein: ASSQDRRLAGYNEQF
J gene: NA; V gene: TRBV7-2; CDR3 protein: ASSSRTGGNNEQF
J gene: TRBJ2-1; V gene: TRBV12-3/TRBV12-4; CDR3 protein: ASNKEGSYNEQF
J gene: TRBJ2-5; V gene: TRBV20-1; CDR3 protein: SASLAGGLKETQY
J gene: TRBJ2-1; V gene: TRBV29-1; CDR3 protein: SVDPGLESGNEQF
J gene: TRBJ2-5; V gene: TRBV7-9; CDR3 protein: ASSLPTVQETQY
J gene: TRBJ1-5; V gene: TRBV28; CDR3 protein: ASSSGFSNQPQH